Shown below are 10 T cell receptor beta chains from a single sample sequenced in a study of shared clonotypes between healthy human individuals. Naive CD8 cells were CD45RO-negative, positively selected for CCR7, excluding terminally differentiated effector memory CD45RA+ cells. Produced via immunoSEQ multiplex PCR; TCRdb's table is partial and in-frame only. The table shows 2 million to 2.5 million clones, with around 93% occurring only once. The source material was naive CD8+ T cells from PBMCs. The receptors come from a young man in good health. Some clones in this sample may be carry-over from other donors' samples.

V usage is TRBV7-8 and J usage is TRBJ1-4; TRBD1 might be the D (6 bases). V shed 5 bases and J shed 8 bases, with 9 bases lying between them. This CDR3 has 12 residues. CDR1 is SGHVS and CDR2 is FQNEAQ in the germline V gene. The CDR3 region is CASSPRGEKLFF. The CDR3 bases are TGTGCCAGCAGCCCGAGGGGGGAAAAACTGTTTTTT.

The chain has TRBV4-3 and TRBJ2-3, with D hard to call. Germline V gene data show CDR1 as LGHNA and CDR2 as YSLEER. This CDR3 has 17 amino acids. The ends were cut back, 0 bases at V and 4 bases at J, with 17 bases in the middle. For the CDR3, the DNA is TGCGCCAGCAGCCAAGACTTACGGGTCCTCAGCGCAGATACGCAGTATTTT. Translation: CASSQDLRVLSADTQYF.

CDR3: CASGWDREGHSYEQYF. CDR3 DNA: TGTGCCAGCGGGTGGGACAGGGAGGGACATAGCTACGAGCAGTACTTC. The chain joins TRBV27 to TRBJ2-7; TRBD1 aligns across 9 bases. V was pared by 8 bases and J by 3 bases, with 14 bases of the junction left unmatched. CDR1 is MNHEY and CDR2 is SMNVEV in the germline V gene (reference sequence). The CDR3 is 16 amino acids.

The chain recombines TRBV6-5 with TRBJ1-1, with D hard to call. This CDR3 spans 12 amino acids. Germline loops: CDR1 MNHEY, CDR2 SVGAGI. V dropped 8 bases and J dropped 3 bases, with 10 bases sitting between them. The CDR3 DNA reads TGTGCCAGCCACAATTGGTACACTGAAGCTTTCTTT. Amino acid sequence: CASHNWYTEAFF.

The V gene is TRBV7-9, the J gene TRBJ2-5; D is perhaps TRBD1 (5 bases). The J call may be in error: the DNA end matches TRBJ2-7 better. Germline CDR1 and CDR2: SEHNR and FQNEAQ (reference sequence). The CDR3 has 13 residues. CDR3 residues: CASRAPTAYEQYF. CDR3 nucleotide sequence: TGTGCCAGCAGAGCCCCGACAGCCTACGAGCAGTACTTC.

The chain employs TRBV7-9 and TRBJ2-2; D not certain. The germline V gene encodes CDR1 SEHNR and CDR2 FQNEAQ (reference sequence). CDR3 size: 15 residues. The ends were cut back, 5 bases at V and 0 bases at J, with 10 bases in the middle. In DNA form, the CDR3 reads TGTGCCAGCAGCCCGCCCCATCCGAACACCGGGGAGCTGTTTTTT. Protein sequence: CASSPPHPNTGELFF.

The J gene is TRBJ2-1, the V gene TRBV27; D is possibly TRBD1 or TRBD2 (5 bases each). This CDR3 has 19 amino acids. The germline CDR1 and CDR2 sequences are MNHEY and SMNVEV (reference sequence). Trimming took 5 bases from V and 7 from J, leaving 30 bases between them. CDR3 region: CASSPGDSVRGANWNEQFF. CDR3 bases: TGTGCCAGCAGTCCCGGAGATAGCGTAAGAGGGGCTAATTGGAATGAGCAGTTCTTC.

The chain couples TRBV6-5 to TRBJ2-2, with a tentative D call TRBD1 (6 bases). Germline assignment: CDR1 MNHEY and CDR2 SVGAGI. The CDR3 sequence is 15 residues long. Trimming removed 5 bases at V and 1 base at J, with 11 bases between. CDR3 in DNA: TGTGCCAGCAGTCCAGGACAGCTGAACACCGGGGAGCTGTTTTTT. Translated: CASSPGQLNTGELFF.

The chain uses TRBV7-2 and TRBJ2-7, with 8 bases aligning to TRBD2. Germline V gene sequence: CDR1 SGHTA, CDR2 FQGNSA. The V gene end was trimmed by 6 bases and the J gene end by 0 bases; junction bases not matched to a gene: 7. The length of the CDR3 is 15 residues. Written as DNA, the CDR3 is TGTGCCAGCAGTCTCGCGGGAGGTTACTCCTACGAGCAGTACTTC. It codes for CASSLAGGYSYEQYF.

V usage is TRBV6-6 and J usage is TRBJ2-3; D is uncertain. The CDR3 loop spans 16 amino acids. Trimming removed 2 bases at V and 4 bases at J, with 16 bases between. From germline, CDR1 is MNHNY and CDR2 SVGAGI (reference sequence). The CDR3: CASSYGERTPPDTQYF. The CDR3 DNA reads as TGTGCCAGCAGTTACGGCGAGCGAACCCCCCCAGATACGCAGTATTTT.